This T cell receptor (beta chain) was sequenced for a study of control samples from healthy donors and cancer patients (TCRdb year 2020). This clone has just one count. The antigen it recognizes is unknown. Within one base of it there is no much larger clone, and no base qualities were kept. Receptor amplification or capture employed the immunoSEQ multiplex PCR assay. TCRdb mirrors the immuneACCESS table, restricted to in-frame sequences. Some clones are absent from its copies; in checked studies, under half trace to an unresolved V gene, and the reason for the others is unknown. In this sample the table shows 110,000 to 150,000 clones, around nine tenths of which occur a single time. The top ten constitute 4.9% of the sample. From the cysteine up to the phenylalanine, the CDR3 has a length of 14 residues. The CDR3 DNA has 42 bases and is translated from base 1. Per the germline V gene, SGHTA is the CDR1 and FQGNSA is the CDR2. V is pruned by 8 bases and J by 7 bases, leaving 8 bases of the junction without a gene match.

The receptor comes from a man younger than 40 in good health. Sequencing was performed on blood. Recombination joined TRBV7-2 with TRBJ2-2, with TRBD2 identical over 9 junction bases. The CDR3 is CASVSAGGGGELFF. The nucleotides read TGTGCCAGCGTCTCGGCGGGGGGGGGCGGGGAGCTGTTTTTT.